These T cell receptor beta chains were read from a single sample in a study of T cells in Graves' hyperthyroidism and ophthalmopathy. Via MiXCR, TCRdb re-called the multiplex PCR reads, giving one row per CDR3 protein. The sample shows 480,000 or so distinct CDR3 sequences, over 35% of them seen only once. The sample was peripheral blood or thyroid tissue (not recorded which). These receptors originate from an adult woman with Graves' disease, either hyperthyroidism or ophthalmopathy (not recorded which). Both conserved end residues are part of each CDR3. Fields, in order: clone size, V gene, J gene, D gene, CDR3 protein, CDR3 DNA. A D gene is named only where the DNA matches it firmly. Only part of the rows carry a size: once, few, many, or a class if the clone is expanded.

>-|TRBV2|TRBJ2-6|TRBD2
CASAAGGNVLTF
TGTGCCAGTGCAGCGGGAGGTAACGTCCTGACTTTC
>many|TRBV29-1|TRBJ2-7|TRBD2
CSVEDSLAGSREQYF
TGCAGCGTTGAAGATAGCCTAGCGGGGTCTCGAGAGCAGTACTTC
>-|TRBV24-1|TRBJ1-5|TRBD1
CATSDPDRGPNQPQHF
TGTGCCACCAGTGATCCGGACAGGGGACCTAATCAGCCCCAGCATTTT
>-|TRBV27|TRBJ1-2|TRBD1
CASSLRGTGGGYTF
TGTGCCAGCAGTTTAAGAGGGACAGGTGGTGGCTACACCTTC
>many|TRBV16|TRBJ1-2|TRBD1
CASSPPGQGPYGYTF
TGTGCCAGCAGCCCGCCGGGACAGGGCCCCTATGGCTACACCTTC
>many|TRBV7-2|TRBJ2-7|-
CASSLSPGPSYEQYF
TGTGCCAGCAGCTTATCTCCGGGACCCTCCTACGAGCAGTACTTC
>-|TRBV7-9|TRBJ1-1|-
CASPDNEAFF
TGTGCCAGCCCAGACAATGAAGCTTTCTTT
>-|TRBV7-9|TRBJ1-3|-
CASSSGPAWNTIYF
TGCGCCAGCAGCTCCGGGCCCGCGTGGAACACCATATATTTT
>many|TRBV20-1|TRBJ1-2|-
CSAYGYTF
TGCAGTGCTTACGGCTACACCTTC
>-|TRBV2|TRBJ1-2|TRBD1
CASSTRDRDQYYGYTF
TGTGCCAGCAGTACCCGGGACAGGGACCAGTACTATGGCTACACCTTC
>many|TRBV29-1|TRBJ2-3|TRBD2
CSVEWTSGRYTQYF
TGCAGCGTTGAATGGACTAGCGGGAGGTACACGCAGTATTTT
>-|TRBV5-1|TRBJ2-7|-
CASSLMTGGSYEQYF
TGCGCCAGCAGCTTAATGACCGGTGGCTCCTACGAGCAGTACTTC
>-|TRBV7-9|TRBJ1-5|-
CASSLGTESQPQHF
TGTGCCAGCAGCTTAGGGACGGAATCACAGCCCCAGCATTTT
>-|TRBV5-6|TRBJ1-3|TRBD1
CASSSPFPWDRGGNTIYF
TGTGCCAGCAGCTCACCTTTCCCCTGGGACAGGGGAGGAAACACCATATATTTT